The rows below give T cell receptor beta chains drawn from one sample of a study of blood T cell repertoires in COVID-19. Sequencing used immunoSEQ multiplex PCR; TCRdb keeps in-frame clones, though not all of them. The sample lists 45,000 to 75,000 clones, about 90% seen once, with 4% to 5.5% in the top ten. The sample was peripheral blood. These receptors all come from a man aged 55 to 69 with acute or convalescent COVID-19. Both conserved end residues are part of each CDR3. D genes are given only for firm matches. Clone size is given for some rows only: seen once, a few or many times, or a class if the clone is expanded.

few TRBJ1-1 13 TRBD1 TRBV30 TGTGCCTGGAGCCCGGGACAGGGCACTGAAGCTTTCTTT CAWSPGQGTEAFF
. TRBJ2-7 17 TRBD2 TRBV4-1 TGCGCCAGCAGCCAAGATCGCTGGGAGGGCGGCTCCTACGAGCAGTACTTC CASSQDRWEGGSYEQYF
. TRBJ1-1 14 . TRBV28 TGTGCCAGCAGTACAGGGACATCATTCACTGAAGCTTTCTTT CASSTGTSFTEAFF
. TRBJ1-4 13 . TRBV18 TGTGCCAGCTCACCGGACCGGGGAGAAAAACTGTTTTTT CASSPDRGEKLFF
. TRBJ1-1 14 . TRBV6-5 TGTGCCAGCAGTTACCAGGGTTTGAACACTGAAGCTTTCTTT CASSYQGLNTEAFF
. TRBJ1-5 13 . TRBV3-1/TRBV3-2 TGTGCCAGCAGCTCAGGGGGCAATCAGCCCCAGCATTTT CASSSGGNQPQHF
. TRBJ1-4 15 TRBD1 TRBV5-1 TGCGCCAGCAGCCAAGGGGACAGGGAGAATGAAAAACTGTTTTTT CASSQGDRENEKLFF
. TRBJ1-4 15 . TRBV10-2 TGCGCCAGCAGTGAGGGGGGCGCTGGGAATGAAAAACTGTTTTTT CASSEGGAGNEKLFF
. TRBJ2-3 12 TRBD1 TRBV7-3 TGTGCCAGCAGCCAGGGGGCAGATACGCAGTATTTT CASSQGADTQYF
. TRBJ2-3 14 . TRBV4-2 TGTGCCTCACGTTTTCAGGGGAACACAGATACGCAGTATTTT CASRFQGNTDTQYF
. TRBJ2-5 13 . TRBV6-5 TGTGCCAGCGGCGGGTCAGACCAAGAGACCCAGTACTTC CASGGSDQETQYF
. TRBJ2-1 16 . TRBV3-1/TRBV3-2 TGTGCCAGCAGCCAATCGGCGGGAAGGAGCTACAATGAGCAGTTCTTC CASSQSAGRSYNEQFF
. TRBJ1-4 15 . TRBV5-1 TGCGCCAGCAGCTTGGTACAGTCGGCTAATGAAAAACTGTTTTTT CASSLVQSANEKLFF
. TRBJ1-1 14 TRBD1 TRBV3-1/TRBV3-2 TGTGCCAGCAGCCAAGTCCCAGGGGGCACTGAAGCTTTCTTT CASSQVPGGTEAFF
once TRBJ1-2 13 . TRBV5-4 TGTGCCAGCAGCTTGGACGGTAACTATGGCTACACCTTC CASSLDGNYGYTF
. TRBJ2-7 15 . TRBV19 TGTGCCAGTAGCCTGGACTCCCCGGGGTCCTACGAGCAGTACTTC CASSLDSPGSYEQYF
. TRBJ1-5 16 TRBD1 TRBV28 TGTGCCAGCAGCCCGGGACTGACAGGGGATGGTCAGCCCCAGCATTTT CASSPGLTGDGQPQHF
. TRBJ2-7 16 TRBD1 TRBV7-8 TGTGCCAGCAGCTCGTTAACGGGACAGAGCTCCTACGAGCAGTACTTC CASSSLTGQSSYEQYF
. TRBJ1-2 14 . TRBV6-5 TGTGCCAGCAGTTACCGGACGGGAGCGGATGGCTACACCTTC CASSYRTGADGYTF
. TRBJ1-1 14 TRBD1 TRBV7-2 TGTGCCAGCAGCAGACCGACAGGGGTCCTTGAAGCTTTCTTT CASSRPTGVLEAFF
. TRBJ2-7 14 . TRBV5-1 TGCGCCAGCAGCTTGGGACAGAGTTCCTACGAGCAGTACTTC CASSLGQSSYEQYF
. TRBJ2-5 13 TRBD1 TRBV5-1 TGCGCCAGCAGCTCAACAGGGGTGGAGACCCAGTACTTC CASSSTGVETQYF
. TRBJ1-5 15 . TRBV5-8 TGTGCCAGCAGCTTCCCAGCGAATAGCAATCAGCCCCAGCATTTT CASSFPANSNQPQHF
. TRBJ1-1 14 . TRBV4-2 TGTGCCAGCAGCCATACAGGGTTCTCCACTGAAGCTTTCTTT CASSHTGFSTEAFF